This T cell receptor beta chain appears in the sequencing data of a study of beta chain features in type 1 diabetes. General study results and limits: In all four CD4+ subsets, TCRB CDR3 length was significantly, moderately reduced in type 1 diabetes.

As concerns this clone: Antigen: not known.

The V segment lost 1 base and the J segment 5 bases; nucleotides outside the gene matches: 2. The germline V gene has CDR1 SGHTA and CDR2 FQGNSA. The CDR3 loop spans 15 amino acids. cDNA synthesis used the whole RNA isolate, giving expressed TCRB sequences. Profiled with immunoSEQ multiplex PCR; TCRdb holds only in-frame clones, not every one. Among roughly 180,000 clones listed, about 8% were seen once. This TCR was recovered from a middle-aged woman with type 1 diabetes. The sequenced sample consisted of central memory CD4+ T cells from blood. The chain recombines TRBV7-2 with TRBJ2-2; TRBD2 matches at 9 bases. As DNA, the CDR3 is TGTGCCAGCAGCTTAGTAGCGGGAGTGACCGGGGAGCTGTTTTTT. Translating it yields CASSLVAGVTGELFF.